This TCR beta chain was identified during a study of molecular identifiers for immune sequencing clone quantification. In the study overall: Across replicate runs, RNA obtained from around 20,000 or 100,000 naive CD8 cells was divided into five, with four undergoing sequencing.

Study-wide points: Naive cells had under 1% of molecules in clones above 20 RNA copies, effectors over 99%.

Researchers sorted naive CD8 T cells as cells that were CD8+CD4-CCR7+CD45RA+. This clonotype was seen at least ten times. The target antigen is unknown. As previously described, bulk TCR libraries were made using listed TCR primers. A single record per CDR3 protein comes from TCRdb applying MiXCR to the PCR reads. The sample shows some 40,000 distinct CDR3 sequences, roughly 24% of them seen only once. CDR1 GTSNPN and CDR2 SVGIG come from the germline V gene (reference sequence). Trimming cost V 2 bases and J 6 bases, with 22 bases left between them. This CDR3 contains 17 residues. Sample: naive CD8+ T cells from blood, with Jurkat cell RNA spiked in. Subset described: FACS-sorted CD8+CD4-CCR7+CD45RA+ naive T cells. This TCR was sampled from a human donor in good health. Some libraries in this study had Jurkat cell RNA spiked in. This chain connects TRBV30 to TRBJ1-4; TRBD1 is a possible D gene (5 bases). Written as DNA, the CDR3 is TGTGCCTGGAGTTCTGGTGATGGGACCGATTTTTATGAAAAACTGTTTTTT. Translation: CAWSSGDGTDFYEKLFF.